The entry that follows covers one TCR beta chain sequence. This entry comes from a study of blood T cell repertoires in COVID-19. Under the authors' procedure: By means of reference gene primer amplification, nucleated cell counts were estimated. The repertoire was sequenced with immunoSEQ multiplex PCR; TCRdb's copy has only in-frame clones and lacks some. The V and J calls and clone size are taken from that table; D and trimming were inferred from the DNA. The profile shows 300,000 to 350,000 clones, 80% to 95% of them singletons. This clonotype was obtained from a woman between 25 and 40 years old with COVID-19, enrolled during active disease. The sequenced material came from peripheral blood.

As DNA, the CDR3 is TGTGCCAGCAGTTTACGGGAGGACGGGGAGCTGTTTTTT. Residues: CASSLREDGELFF. This chain uses TRBV12-3 or TRBV12-4 with TRBJ2-2, with 7 bases fitting TRBD2. V trimming: 2 bases; J trimming: 7 bases; junction bases outside the gene matches: 1. This CDR3 has 13 amino acids.